These 23 T cell receptor beta chains originate from one sample sequenced in a study of radiotherapy plus CTLA-4 blockade in lung cancer. Some clones are missing from TCRdb's copy, which holds only in-frame ones; the method was immunoSEQ multiplex PCR. The sample carries more than 95,000 clones, around 75% recorded once. Sample: peripheral blood, taken from a patient treated with radiotherapy plus ipilimumab. The receptors derive from a human donor with non-small cell lung cancer who had a partial response to radiotherapy plus ipilimumab.

The rearrangement uses TRBV6-1 and TRBJ2-2; 7 bases map to TRBD1. CDR1 MNHNS and CDR2 SASEGT come from the germline V gene. This CDR3 spans 16 amino acids. V shed 4 bases and J 5 bases; nucleotides not matched to a gene: 10. The CDR3 nucleotides are TGTGCCAGCAGTGTAAATAATGACAGGGCGACCGGGGAGCTGTTTTTT. Translation: CASSVNNDRATGELFF.

Only a few counts were recorded for this clone. The chain is built from TRBV5-1 and TRBJ2-2; no clear D gene. Deletions cut 3 bases from V and 3 bases from J, with 9 bases between. Germline values: CDR1 SGHRS, CDR2 YFSETQ. This CDR3 contains 14 residues. CDR3 nucleotide sequence: TGCGCCAGCAGCTATGGTGGCTACACCGGGGAGCTGTTTTTT. This encodes CASSYGGYTGELFF.

The chain links TRBV7-2 to TRBJ1-2, with D perhaps TRBD1 (5 bases). CDR1 is SGHTA and CDR2 is FQGNSA in the germline V gene. The V and J ends lost 3 bases and 6 bases respectively, with 14 bases between them. This CDR3 comprises 14 residues. CDR3 sequence: CASSFRGVLDGYTF. The CDR3 nucleotides read TGTGCCAGCAGCTTTCGGGGGGTTCTGGATGGCTACACCTTC. The complete variable domain, with remaining parts taken from reference TRBV7-2 and TRBJ1-2, reads GAGVSQSPSNKVTEKGKDVELRCDPISGHTALYWYRQSLGQGLEFLIYFQGNSAPDKSGLPSDRFSAERTGGSVSTLTIQRTQQEDSAVYLCASSFRGVLDGYTFGSGTRLTVV.

The chain uses TRBV5-6 and TRBJ1-1; 11 nucleotides line up with TRBD1. The junction had 4 bases not matched to a gene; V was cut back by 3 bases and J by 3 bases. The germline CDR1 and CDR2 sequences are SGHDT and YYEEEE. The CDR3 covers 15 residues. CDR3: CASSYLGQGDTEAFF. Here the CDR3 DNA reads TGTGCCAGCAGCTATTTGGGACAGGGGGACACTGAAGCTTTCTTT. The complete variable domain, with remaining parts taken from reference TRBV5-6 and TRBJ1-1, reads DAGVTQSPTHLIKTRGQQVTLRCSPKSGHDTVSWYQQALGQGPQFIFQYYEEEERQRGNFPDRFSGHQFPNYSSELNVNALLLGDSALYLCASSYLGQGDTEAFFGQGTRLTVV.

The rearrangement joins TRBV14 to TRBJ1-5, with 12 bases fitting TRBD1. This CDR3 has 18 residues. Per germline, CDR1 SGHDN and CDR2 FVKESK. V was pared by 2 bases and J by 5 bases, with 10 bases of the junction left unmatched. The CDR3 coding sequence is TGTGCCAGCAGCCAATCCCGGGACAGGGGGCGAATCCATCAGCCCCAGCATTTT. Its protein is CASSQSRDRGRIHQPQHF.

The chain has TRBV6-1 and TRBJ1-5; 7 bases match TRBD1. The germline V gene has CDR1 MNHNS and CDR2 SASEGT. The CDR3 runs 14 residues. V gave up 6 bases and J gave up 5 bases; unmatched junction bases: 7. The CDR3 protein is CASRYHTGDQPQHF. The CDR3 DNA reads as TGTGCCAGCAGGTATCATACAGGGGATCAGCCCCAGCATTTT.

This clone was seen a few times. The chain has TRBV6-1 and TRBJ1-5; no reliable D call. The germline V gene encodes CDR1 MNHNS and CDR2 SASEGT. This CDR3 spans 15 amino acids. V lost 5 bases to trimming and J lost 0 bases, with 11 bases between them. CDR3 sequence reads: CASSPTADSNQPQHF. In DNA, the CDR3 is TGTGCCAGCAGTCCCACAGCCGATAGCAATCAGCCCCAGCATTTT.

V gene TRBV2 combines with J gene TRBJ2-3; weak D call: TRBD1 (6 bases). The CDR3 sequence is 14 residues long. Germline V lookup: CDR1 SNHLY, CDR2 FYNNEI. V lost 8 bases to trimming and J lost 0 bases, with 12 bases between them. The CDR3 region is CASLRTASTDTQYF. The CDR3 DNA reads as TGTGCCAGCTTGCGGACAGCCAGCACAGATACGCAGTATTTT.

This rearrangement joins TRBV7-9 to TRBJ2-3, with TRBD2 identical over 13 bases. Germline CDR1 reads SEHNR; CDR2 reads FQNEAQ (reference sequence). This CDR3 has 18 residues. J lost 3 bases, V lost 5 bases, and 11 bases had no gene match. CDR3 sequence: CASSPLLAGGPRTDTQYF. CDR3 nucleotide sequence: TGTGCCAGCAGCCCCCTACTAGCGGGAGGGCCTAGAACAGATACGCAGTATTTT.

This rearrangement joins TRBV11-2 to TRBJ1-1, with TRBD1 identical over 9 bases. Germline CDR1 reads SGHAT; CDR2 reads FQNNGV. The CDR3 is made up of 15 amino acids. J was trimmed by 5 bases and V by 6 bases; bases with no gene match: 10. The CDR3 is CASRPNRGLDTEAFF. In DNA, the CDR3 is TGTGCCAGCAGGCCTAACAGGGGGCTTGATACTGAAGCTTTCTTT.

This chain links TRBV6-6 with TRBJ1-2; 9 nucleotides align to TRBD1. V was pared by 5 bases and J by 4 bases, with 2 bases of the junction left unmatched. This CDR3 spans 13 amino acids. CDR1 and CDR2 from the germline V gene are MNHNY and SVGAGI (reference sequence). Written as DNA, the CDR3 is TGTGCCAGCAGTCGGGGACAGGGCTATGGCTACACCTTC. Protein product: CASSRGQGYGYTF.

The chain uses TRBV5-1 and TRBJ1-2, with D hard to call. The CDR3 runs to 12 residues. Between the trimmed V and J ends, which lost 0 bases and 7 bases, there was a span of 7 bases. CDR1 is SGHRS and CDR2 is YFSETQ in the germline V gene. The CDR3 sequence: CASSLEEFGYTF. CDR3 coding DNA: TGCGCCAGCAGCTTGGAGGAGTTTGGCTACACCTTC.

This chain uses TRBV2 with TRBJ2-1; the match to TRBD2 covers 13 bases. The V gene end was trimmed by 6 bases and the J gene end by 6 bases; junction bases not matched to a gene: 2. The CDR3 has 14 amino acids. Germline lookup yields CDR1 SNHLY and CDR2 FYNNEI. This CDR3 is CASRWTSGSNEQFF. In nucleotides, the CDR3 is TGTGCCAGCAGGTGGACTAGCGGGAGCAATGAGCAGTTCTTC. The full variable domain, completed using reference TRBV2 and TRBJ2-1, is EPEVTQTPSHQVTQMGQEVILRCVPISNHLYFYWYRQILGQKVEFLVSFYNNEISEKSEIFDDQFSVERPDGSNFTLKIRSTKLEDSAMYFCASRWTSGSNEQFFGPGTRLTVL.

This sequence joins TRBV18 and TRBJ2-1; 11 bases are a match to TRBD2. This CDR3 has 20 residues. Germline assignment: CDR1 KGHSH and CDR2 LQKENI. J gave up 0 bases and V 3 bases, and 13 bases lay outside the gene matches. The CDR3 region has the DNA TGTGCCAGCTCACCCCGACTAGCGGGAAAGACCTTAAGCTCCTACAATGAGCAGTTCTTC. Protein: CASSPRLAGKTLSSYNEQFF. The full variable domain, in which reference TRBV18 and TRBJ2-1 provide the parts outside the CDR3, is NAGVMQNPRHLVRRRGQEARLRCSPMKGHSHVYWYRQLPEEGLKFMVYLQKENIIDESGMPKERFSAEFPKEGPSILRIQQVVRGDSAAYFCASSPRLAGKTLSSYNEQFFGPGTRLTVL.

The rearrangement uses TRBV15 and TRBJ1-5, with a weak D call TRBD1 (6 bases). The CDR3 is made up of 14 amino acids. V gave up 5 bases and J gave up 0 bases, with 8 bases separating them. Germline V gene lookup returns CDR1 LNHNV and CDR2 YYDKDF (reference sequence). The CDR3: CATSGTSSNQPQHF. In DNA form, the CDR3 reads TGTGCCACCAGCGGGACATCTAGCAATCAGCCCCAGCATTTT.

V is TRBV28 and J is TRBJ2-7; perhaps TRBD1 as D (5 bases). The V gene lost 5 bases and the J gene lost 3 bases, with 17 bases spanning the gap. CDR3 length: 15 amino acids. Germline CDR1 and CDR2: MDHEN and SYDVKM. The CDR3 nucleotides read TGTGCCAGCAGTAAGCTAAGGACACCCAGCTACGAGCAGTACGTC. Translation: CASSKLRTPSYEQYV.

This clone was detected once. J is TRBJ1-4 and V is TRBV9; 12 bases fit TRBD1. CDR1 and CDR2 from the germline V gene are SGDLS and YYNGEE. The CDR3 is 19 residues long. J gave up 8 bases and V 2 bases, and 16 bases lay outside the gene matches. The CDR3: CASSVGWTGTGGHREKLFF. The CDR3 coding sequence is TGTGCCAGCAGCGTCGGCTGGACCGGGACAGGGGGCCATAGGGAAAAACTGTTTTTT.

This chain uses TRBV7-2 with TRBJ1-1, with 7 bases lining up with TRBD1. V shed 5 bases and J 11 bases; nucleotides not matched to a gene: 14. Germline V gene lookup returns CDR1 SGHTA and CDR2 FQGNSA. CDR3 length: 14 residues. Here the CDR3 reads CASSTTGVSFAAFF. For the CDR3, the DNA is TGTGCCAGCAGCACTACAGGGGTCTCTTTCGCGGCTTTCTTT.

The rearrangement joins TRBV15 to TRBJ1-1; TRBD1 matches at 8 bases. CDR3 length equals 14 residues. V lost 4 bases to trimming and J lost 5 bases; unmatched junction nucleotides: 6. CDR1 LNHNV and CDR2 YYDKDF come from the germline V gene (reference sequence). The CDR3: CATSTRQGRTEAFF. CDR3 bases: TGTGCCACCAGCACTAGACAGGGGAGGACTGAAGCTTTCTTT. The full variable domain, completed using reference TRBV15 and TRBJ1-1, is DAMVIQNPRYQVTQFGKPVTLSCSQTLNHNVMYWYQQKSSQAPKLLFHYYDKDFNNEADTPDNFQSRRPNTSFCFLDIRSPGLGDTAMYLCATSTRQGRTEAFFGQGTRLTVV.

The chain joins TRBV7-3 to TRBJ2-3, with D possibly TRBD2 on 6 matching bases. Germline values: CDR1 SGHTA, CDR2 FQGTGA. V lost 1 base and J 3 bases, leaving 11 bases between the germline ends. The CDR3 has 15 amino acids. CDR3 in DNA: TGTGCCAGCAGCTTAAGGAGAGCGGGTACAGATACGCAGTATTTT. Translating it yields CASSLRRAGTDTQYF. Drawing the rest from reference TRBV7-3 and TRBJ2-3, the complete variable domain is GAGVSQTPSNKVTEKGKYVELRCDPISGHTALYWYRQSLGQGPEFLIYFQGTGAADDSGLPNDRFFAVRPEGSVSTLKIQRTERGDSAVYLCASSLRRAGTDTQYFGPGTRLTVL.

This chain uses TRBV4-1 with TRBJ2-7; perhaps TRBD1 as D (5 bases). V gave up 0 bases and J gave up 0 bases, with 9 bases separating them. This CDR3 is built from 15 residues. CDR1 is MGHRA, CDR2 YSYEKL, per germline. CDR3 region: CASSQEIRASYEQYF. CDR3 DNA: TGCGCCAGCAGCCAAGAAATCAGGGCCTCCTACGAGCAGTACTTC.

The J gene is TRBJ1-6, the V gene TRBV7-9; 8 bases align to TRBD1. The V segment lost 2 bases and the J segment 10 bases; nucleotides outside the gene matches: 7. Germline lookup yields CDR1 SEHNR and CDR2 FQNEAQ (reference sequence). This CDR3 is 15 amino acids long. As DNA, the CDR3 is TGTGCCAGCAGCTTAAGACAGGGGTACGGGTCACCCCTCCACTTT. It specifies CASSLRQGYGSPLHF.

This chain's CDR3 is CASSGGEGQGAGELFF. The CDR3 region has the DNA TGTGCCAGCAGTGGGGGAGAGGGACAGGGGGCCGGGGAGCTGTTTTTT. V is TRBV2 and J is TRBJ2-2, with 11 bases that match TRBD1. The CDR3 spans 16 residues. Per the germline V gene, CDR1 is SNHLY and CDR2 is FYNNEI. Unmatched junction bases numbered 7, after V lost 4 bases and J lost 6 bases.